Included here is one T cell receptor beta chain sequence, with context. The protocol was immunoSEQ multiplex PCR, while the TCRdb copy is restricted to in-frame clones and leaves out a portion. In the table there are approximately 100,000 clones, 69% of which are singletons. The source of the sample is a study of blood T cell repertoires in COVID-19. Study-wide background: COVID-19 samples collected from the United States, Italy and Spain covered acute and convalescent phases.

This CDR3 has 13 amino acids. Looked up from germline, CDR1 is PRHDT and CDR2 is FYEKMQ (reference sequence). With 5 bases removed from V and 1 base from J, the gap between germline ends came to 6 bases. The rearrangement links TRBV13 to TRBJ2-1; D ambiguous. The source of this sequence is a man older than 75 with acute or convalescent COVID-19. Material for sequencing was peripheral blood. The CDR3, as DNA: TGTGCCAGCAGCCGGAGTTCCTACAATGAGCAGTTCTTC. Amino acid sequence: CASSRSSYNEQFF.